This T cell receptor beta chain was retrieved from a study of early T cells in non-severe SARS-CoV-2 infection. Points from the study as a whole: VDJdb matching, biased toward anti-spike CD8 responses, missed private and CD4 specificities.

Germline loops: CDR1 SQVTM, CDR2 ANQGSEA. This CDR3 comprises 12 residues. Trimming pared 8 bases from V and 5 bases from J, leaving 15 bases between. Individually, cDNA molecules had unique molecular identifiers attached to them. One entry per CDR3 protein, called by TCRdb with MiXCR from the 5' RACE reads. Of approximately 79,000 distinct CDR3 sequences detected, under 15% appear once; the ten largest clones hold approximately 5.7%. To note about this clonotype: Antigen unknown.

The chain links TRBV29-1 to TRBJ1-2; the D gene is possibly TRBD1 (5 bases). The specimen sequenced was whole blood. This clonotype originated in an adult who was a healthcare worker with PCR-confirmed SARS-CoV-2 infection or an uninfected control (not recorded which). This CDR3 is CSTREARYGYTF. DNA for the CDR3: TGCAGCACCAGGGAGGCTAGGTATGGCTACACCTTC.